These T cell receptor beta chains were read from a single sample in a study of blood T cell repertoires in COVID-19. The protocol was immunoSEQ multiplex PCR, while the TCRdb copy is restricted to in-frame clones and leaves out a portion. Counted here are 410,000 or so clones, around 89% occurring once; the ten biggest clones make up roughly 1.4%. The specimen was peripheral blood. The receptors here all came from a woman between 40 and 50 years old with COVID-19, enrolled during active disease. CDR3s include the opening cysteine and the closing phenylalanine or tryptophan. The order of the fields is clone size, V gene, D gene, J gene, CDR3 DNA, CDR3 protein. The D gene is left open where the match is weak. The size field is filled for only some rows; it gives once, few, many or a size class.

abundance: few
v_gene: TRBV7-9
d_gene: TRBD1
j_gene: TRBJ2-3
CDR3nt: TGTGCCAGCAGCTTTTGGGGTCCGGGACAGGGGGCAGATACGCAGTATTTT
CDR3aa: CASSFWGPGQGADTQYF

abundance: -
v_gene: TRBV7-9
d_gene: -
j_gene: TRBJ1-5
CDR3nt: TGTGCCAGCAGCTCGGACAGAAGCAATCAGCCCCAGCATTTT
CDR3aa: CASSSDRSNQPQHF

abundance: -
v_gene: TRBV7-2
d_gene: -
j_gene: TRBJ1-2
CDR3nt: TGTGCCAGCAGCTTAGAGGGGATAAACAACTATGGCTACACCTTC
CDR3aa: CASSLEGINNYGYTF

abundance: -
v_gene: TRBV15
d_gene: -
j_gene: TRBJ2-1
CDR3nt: TGTGCCACCAGCGGAGCTATACTCTCCTACAATGAGCAGTTCTTC
CDR3aa: CATSGAILSYNEQFF

abundance: -
v_gene: TRBV6-1
d_gene: -
j_gene: TRBJ2-3
CDR3nt: TGTGCCAGCAGTGAAAGGCCGTTAGGGGCCCTGACGGATACGCAGTATTTT
CDR3aa: CASSERPLGALTDTQYF

abundance: -
v_gene: TRBV2
d_gene: -
j_gene: TRBJ2-4
CDR3nt: TGTGCCAGCGAGGAGAGGGTAAACATTCAGTACTTC
CDR3aa: CASEERVNIQYF

abundance: -
v_gene: TRBV6-5
d_gene: -
j_gene: TRBJ2-7
CDR3nt: TGTGCCAGCAACCGGGCCGAAAGTGGGGCGGACGAGCAGTACTTC
CDR3aa: CASNRAESGADEQYF

abundance: -
v_gene: TRBV28
d_gene: TRBD1
j_gene: TRBJ1-4
CDR3nt: TGTGCCAGCAGTTCCCCGGGACAGGGAAACGAAAAACTGTTTTTT
CDR3aa: CASSSPGQGNEKLFF

abundance: -
v_gene: TRBV30
d_gene: -
j_gene: TRBJ1-5
CDR3nt: TGTGCCTGGAGTGTAGACTTTAGCAATCAGCCCCAGCATTTT
CDR3aa: CAWSVDFSNQPQHF

abundance: -
v_gene: TRBV3-1/TRBV3-2
d_gene: -
j_gene: TRBJ1-6
CDR3nt: TGTGCCAGCAGCCAATTTGAGACACCGCGTAATTCACCCCTCCACTTT
CDR3aa: CASSQFETPRNSPLHF

abundance: -
v_gene: TRBV7-3
d_gene: -
j_gene: TRBJ2-1
CDR3nt: TGTGCCAGCAGCCAGTTCATGACAACTGAGCAGTTCTTC
CDR3aa: CASSQFMTTEQFF

abundance: -
v_gene: TRBV7-2
d_gene: -
j_gene: TRBJ1-1
CDR3nt: TGTGCCAGCAGCTTACTAGGACACGTTAACACTGAAGCTTTCTTT
CDR3aa: CASSLLGHVNTEAFF

abundance: -
v_gene: TRBV7-2
d_gene: TRBD2
j_gene: TRBJ2-7
CDR3nt: TGTGCCAGCAGCTTAGAGTTAACTCTAGCGGGGGCCCCCTCTGAGGAGCAGTACTTC
CDR3aa: CASSLELTLAGAPSEEQYF

abundance: -
v_gene: TRBV5-1
d_gene: -
j_gene: TRBJ1-1
CDR3nt: TGCGCCAGCAGCTTGGGACAGAACGAAGCTTTCTTT
CDR3aa: CASSLGQNEAFF

abundance: -
v_gene: TRBV25-1
d_gene: TRBD1
j_gene: TRBJ1-1
CDR3nt: TGTGCCAGCAGTGACCCGACAGGGGTTGCTTTCTTT
CDR3aa: CASSDPTGVAFF

abundance: -
v_gene: TRBV4-1
d_gene: -
j_gene: TRBJ1-4
CDR3nt: TGCGCCAGCAGTCAAGGCCAGGGCAATGAAAAACTGTTTTTT
CDR3aa: CASSQGQGNEKLFF

abundance: -
v_gene: TRBV5-4
d_gene: TRBD1
j_gene: TRBJ1-1
CDR3nt: TGTGCCAGCAGCCCGTATCGACAGGGGTTGAACACTGAAGCTTTCTTT
CDR3aa: CASSPYRQGLNTEAFF

abundance: -
v_gene: TRBV29-1
d_gene: -
j_gene: TRBJ1-3
CDR3nt: TGCAGCGTTGGATGGGCAGGCTCTGGAAACACCATATATTTT
CDR3aa: CSVGWAGSGNTIYF

abundance: -
v_gene: TRBV3-1/TRBV3-2
d_gene: -
j_gene: TRBJ1-1
CDR3nt: TGTGCCAGCAGCCAAGATGCGGTGAACACTGAAGCTTTCTTT
CDR3aa: CASSQDAVNTEAFF

abundance: -
v_gene: TRBV7-9
d_gene: TRBD1
j_gene: TRBJ1-1
CDR3nt: TGTGCCAGCGGATCCGGGACAGTCGAAGCTTTCTTT
CDR3aa: CASGSGTVEAFF

abundance: -
v_gene: TRBV7-9
d_gene: TRBD1
j_gene: TRBJ2-2
CDR3nt: TGTGCCAGCAGCCAGGGGACAGGGATCGCCACCGGGGAGCTGTTTTTT
CDR3aa: CASSQGTGIATGELFF

abundance: -
v_gene: TRBV18
d_gene: TRBD1
j_gene: TRBJ2-5
CDR3nt: TGTGCCAGCTCACCGCCCGGACAGGGAGGAGAGACCCAGTACTTC
CDR3aa: CASSPPGQGGETQYF

abundance: -
v_gene: TRBV14
d_gene: -
j_gene: TRBJ2-7
CDR3nt: TGTGCCAGCAGCCAACGAGGCGGCAGGGGATCTTACGAGCAGTACTTC
CDR3aa: CASSQRGGRGSYEQYF

abundance: few
v_gene: TRBV23-1
d_gene: -
j_gene: TRBJ1-5
CDR3nt: TGCGCCAGCAGTCAATCCTACTATAGCAATCAGCCCCAGCATTTT
CDR3aa: CASSQSYYSNQPQHF

abundance: -
v_gene: TRBV9
d_gene: -
j_gene: TRBJ1-2
CDR3nt: TGTGCCAGCAGCGTAACCCCCGACCGGGTAAGCTATGGCTACACCTTC
CDR3aa: CASSVTPDRVSYGYTF

abundance: -
v_gene: TRBV3-1/TRBV3-2
d_gene: -
j_gene: TRBJ1-1
CDR3nt: TGTGCCAGCAGCCAAGTGGGCAAGGCTTGGAGGTCTTTCTTT
CDR3aa: CASSQVGKAWRSFF

abundance: once
v_gene: TRBV18
d_gene: -
j_gene: TRBJ2-3
CDR3nt: TGTGCCAGCTCACCAGTATCCGGCGGAGATACGCAGTATTTT
CDR3aa: CASSPVSGGDTQYF

abundance: -
v_gene: TRBV28
d_gene: -
j_gene: TRBJ1-3
CDR3nt: TGTGCCAGCAGCCCTAGGGGAAACACCATATATTTT
CDR3aa: CASSPRGNTIYF

abundance: -
v_gene: TRBV10-3
d_gene: -
j_gene: TRBJ2-5
CDR3nt: TGTGCCATCAGTGACATCAATACCAGGGAGACCCAGTACTTC
CDR3aa: CAISDINTRETQYF

abundance: many
v_gene: TRBV27
d_gene: TRBD1
j_gene: TRBJ2-7
CDR3nt: TGTGCCAGCAGCCTAGGACAGGGAACTTACGAGCAGTACTTC
CDR3aa: CASSLGQGTYEQYF

abundance: few
v_gene: TRBV7-2
d_gene: -
j_gene: TRBJ2-1
CDR3nt: TGTGCCAGCAGCGCATCCGGGGCCTACAATGAGCAGTTCTTC
CDR3aa: CASSASGAYNEQFF

abundance: -
v_gene: TRBV5-6
d_gene: TRBD1
j_gene: TRBJ1-2
CDR3nt: TGTGCCAGCAGCTTGGGCAGGGGGATAGGGTATGGCTACACCTTC
CDR3aa: CASSLGRGIGYGYTF

abundance: -
v_gene: TRBV5-1
d_gene: -
j_gene: TRBJ2-3
CDR3nt: TGCGCCAGCAGCACAAGACAGCGCACAGATACGCAGTATTTT
CDR3aa: CASSTRQRTDTQYF

abundance: -
v_gene: TRBV28
d_gene: -
j_gene: TRBJ1-4
CDR3nt: TGTGCCAGCAGTTTATTGCCAGGGCAAGGCGAAAAACTGTTTTTT
CDR3aa: CASSLLPGQGEKLFF

abundance: -
v_gene: TRBV2
d_gene: -
j_gene: TRBJ2-2
CDR3nt: TGTGCCAGCAGTGAAGCCCGGCAGGGGCTCGTCGGGGAGCTGTTTTTT
CDR3aa: CASSEARQGLVGELFF

abundance: -
v_gene: TRBV7-9
d_gene: TRBD1
j_gene: TRBJ2-7
CDR3nt: TGTGCCAGCAGCTGGCCGGGACAGGGTCCCGAGCAGTACTTC
CDR3aa: CASSWPGQGPEQYF